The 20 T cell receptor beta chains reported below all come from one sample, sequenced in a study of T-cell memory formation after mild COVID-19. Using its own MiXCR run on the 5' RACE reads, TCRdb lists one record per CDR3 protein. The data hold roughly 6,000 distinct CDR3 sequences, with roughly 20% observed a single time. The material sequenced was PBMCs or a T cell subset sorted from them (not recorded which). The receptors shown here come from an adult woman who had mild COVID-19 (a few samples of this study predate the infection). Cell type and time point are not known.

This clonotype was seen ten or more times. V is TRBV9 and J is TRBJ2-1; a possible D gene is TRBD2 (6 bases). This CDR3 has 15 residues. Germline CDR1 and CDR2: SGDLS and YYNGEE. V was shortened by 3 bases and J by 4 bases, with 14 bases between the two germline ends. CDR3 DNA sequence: TGTGCCAGCAGCGGACCTTTGGGGGGATACAATGAGCAGTTCTTC. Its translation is CASSGPLGGYNEQFF.

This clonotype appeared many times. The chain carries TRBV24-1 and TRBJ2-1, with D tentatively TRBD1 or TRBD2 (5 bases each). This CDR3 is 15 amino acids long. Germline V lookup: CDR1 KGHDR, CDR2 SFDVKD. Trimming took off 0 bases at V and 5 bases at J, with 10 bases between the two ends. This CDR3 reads CATSDLQRDHNEQFF. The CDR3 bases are TGTGCCACCAGTGATTTGCAACGGGACCACAATGAGCAGTTCTTC.

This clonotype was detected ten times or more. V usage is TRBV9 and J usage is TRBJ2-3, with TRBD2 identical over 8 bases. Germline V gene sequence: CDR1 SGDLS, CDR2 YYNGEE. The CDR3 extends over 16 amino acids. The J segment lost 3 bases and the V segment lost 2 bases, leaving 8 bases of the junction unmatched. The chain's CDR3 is CASSVGTSGLTDTQYF. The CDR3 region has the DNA TGTGCCAGCAGCGTTGGAACTAGCGGCTTGACAGATACGCAGTATTTT. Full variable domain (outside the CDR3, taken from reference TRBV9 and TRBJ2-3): DSGVTQTPKHLITATGQRVTLRCSPRSGDLSVYWYQQSLDQGLQFLIQYYNGEERAKGNILERFSAQQFPDLHSELNLSSLELGDSALYFCASSVGTSGLTDTQYFGPGTRLTVL.

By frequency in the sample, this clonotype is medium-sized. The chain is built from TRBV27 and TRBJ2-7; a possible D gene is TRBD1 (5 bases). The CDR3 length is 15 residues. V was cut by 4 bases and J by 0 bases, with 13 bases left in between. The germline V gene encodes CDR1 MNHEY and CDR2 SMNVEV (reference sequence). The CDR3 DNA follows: TGTGCCAGCAGTTCGAAGGGGCGTAGCTCCTACGAGCAGTACTTC. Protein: CASSSKGRSSYEQYF.

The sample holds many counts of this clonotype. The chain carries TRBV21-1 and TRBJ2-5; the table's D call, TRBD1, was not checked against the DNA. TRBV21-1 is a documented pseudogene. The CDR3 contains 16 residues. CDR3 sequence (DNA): TGTGCCAGCAGCACCCCCGGGACAGGGACCTCTGAGACCCAGTACTTC. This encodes CASSTPGTGTSETQYF.

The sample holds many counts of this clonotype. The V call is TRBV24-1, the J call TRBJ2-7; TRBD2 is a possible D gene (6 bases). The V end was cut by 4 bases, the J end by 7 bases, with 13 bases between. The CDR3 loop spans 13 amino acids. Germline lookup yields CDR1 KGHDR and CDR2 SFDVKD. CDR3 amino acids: CATSERDLREQYF. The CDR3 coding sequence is TGTGCCACCAGTGAGCGGGACCTGAGGGAGCAGTACTTC.

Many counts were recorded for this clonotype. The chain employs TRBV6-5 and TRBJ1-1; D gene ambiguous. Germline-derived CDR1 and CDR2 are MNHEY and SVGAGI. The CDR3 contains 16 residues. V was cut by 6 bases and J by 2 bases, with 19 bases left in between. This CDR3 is CASSQNSGLLNTEAFF. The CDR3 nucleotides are TGTGCCAGCAGCCAAAATAGCGGCCTCCTTAACACTGAAGCTTTCTTT.

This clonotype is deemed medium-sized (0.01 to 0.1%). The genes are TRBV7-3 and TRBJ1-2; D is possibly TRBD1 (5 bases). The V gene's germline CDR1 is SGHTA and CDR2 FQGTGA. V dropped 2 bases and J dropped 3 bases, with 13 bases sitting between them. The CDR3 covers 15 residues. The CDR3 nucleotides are TGTGCCAGCAGCTTATCTTCGGGACGGGACTATGGCTACACCTTC. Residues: CASSLSSGRDYGYTF.

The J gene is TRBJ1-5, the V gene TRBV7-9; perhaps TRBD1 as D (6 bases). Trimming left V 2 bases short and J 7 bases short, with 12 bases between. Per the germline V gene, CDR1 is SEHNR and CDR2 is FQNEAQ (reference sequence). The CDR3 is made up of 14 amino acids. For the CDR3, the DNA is TGTGCCAGCAGCTTAAGGGGGGCCGAACAGCCCCAGCATTTT. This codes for CASSLRGAEQPQHF.

For the CDR3, the DNA is TGCGCCAGCAGCTCCGACAGCCCCCCGGATACGCAGTATTTT. Protein sequence: CASSSDSPPDTQYF. This chain links TRBV5-1 with TRBJ2-3; D is possibly TRBD1 (5 bases). The CDR3 runs 14 residues. Trimming removed 3 bases at V and 6 bases at J, with 14 bases between. CDR1 is SGHRS and CDR2 is YFSETQ in the germline V gene.

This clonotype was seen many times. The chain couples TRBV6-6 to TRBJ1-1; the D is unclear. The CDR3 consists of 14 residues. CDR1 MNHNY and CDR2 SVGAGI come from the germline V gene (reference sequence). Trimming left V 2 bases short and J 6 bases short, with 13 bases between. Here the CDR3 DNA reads TGTGCCAGCAGTTACCCGGAGAAGGGCCCTGAAGCTTTCTTT. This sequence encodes CASSYPEKGPEAFF.

This chain's CDR3 is CACGRAHEQYF. The CDR3 nucleotides read TGTGCCTGTGGGCGGGCACACGAGCAGTACTTC. The chain combines TRBV30 with TRBJ2-7, with D possibly TRBD2 on 5 matching bases. CDR1 GTSNPN and CDR2 SVGIG come from the germline V gene (reference sequence). Trimming removed 6 bases from V and 5 bases from J, with 11 bases in between. The CDR3 totals 11 residues.

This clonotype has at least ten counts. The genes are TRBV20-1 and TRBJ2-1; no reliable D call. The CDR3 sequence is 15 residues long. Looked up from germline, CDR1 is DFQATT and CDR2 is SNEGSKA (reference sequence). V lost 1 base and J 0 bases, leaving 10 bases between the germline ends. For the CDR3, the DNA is TGCAGTGCTAGAGGGCCCCAGAGCTCCTACAATGAGCAGTTCTTC. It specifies CSARGPQSSYNEQFF.

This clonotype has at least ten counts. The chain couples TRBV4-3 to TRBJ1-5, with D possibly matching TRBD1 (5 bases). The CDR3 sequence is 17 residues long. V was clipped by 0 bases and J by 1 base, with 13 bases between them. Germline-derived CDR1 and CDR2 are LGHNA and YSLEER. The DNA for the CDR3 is TGCGCCAGCAGCCAAGATCGGGCGCCAGGGAGCAATCAGCCCCAGCATTTT. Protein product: CASSQDRAPGSNQPQHF.

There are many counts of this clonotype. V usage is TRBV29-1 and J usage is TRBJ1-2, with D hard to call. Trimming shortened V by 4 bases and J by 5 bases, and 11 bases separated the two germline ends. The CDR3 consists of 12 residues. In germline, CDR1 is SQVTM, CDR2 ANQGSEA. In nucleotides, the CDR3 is TGCAGCGTTGGAGCGCAGACTTATGGCTACACCTTC. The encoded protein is CSVGAQTYGYTF.

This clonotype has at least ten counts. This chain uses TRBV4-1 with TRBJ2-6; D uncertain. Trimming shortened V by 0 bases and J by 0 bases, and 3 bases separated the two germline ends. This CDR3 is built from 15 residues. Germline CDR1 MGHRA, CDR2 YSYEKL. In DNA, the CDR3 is TGCGCCAGCAGCCAAGAAGCCTCTGGGGCCAACGTCCTGACTTTC. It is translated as CASSQEASGANVLTF.

The CDR3: CASSQALIGDLRVETQYF. In DNA form, the CDR3 reads TGTGCCAGCAGCCAAGCACTAATTGGGGACCTCCGGGTGGAGACCCAGTACTTC. This chain connects TRBV4-2 to TRBJ2-5; D might be TRBD1 or TRBD2, each matching 5 bases. The CDR3 spans 18 residues. Germline V gives CDR1 LGHNA, CDR2 YNFKEQ. The V end was cut by 1 base, the J end by 5 bases, with 23 bases between.

The CDR3 is CASSPEGQTSPDTQYF. The CDR3 nucleotides read TGTGCCAGCTCACCGGAGGGACAGACATCCCCAGATACGCAGTATTTT. This rearrangement joins TRBV18 to TRBJ2-3; a possible D gene is TRBD1 (7 bases). V lost 3 bases and J lost 4, with 17 bases in between. From germline, CDR1 is KGHSH and CDR2 LQKENI. This CDR3 region has 16 residues.

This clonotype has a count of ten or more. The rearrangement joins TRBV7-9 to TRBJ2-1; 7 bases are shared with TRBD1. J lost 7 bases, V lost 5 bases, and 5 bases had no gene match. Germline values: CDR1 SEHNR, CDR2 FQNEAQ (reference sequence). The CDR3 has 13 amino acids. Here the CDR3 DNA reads TGTGCCAGCAGCCGACAGGGAAGGAATGAGCAGTTCTTC. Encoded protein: CASSRQGRNEQFF.

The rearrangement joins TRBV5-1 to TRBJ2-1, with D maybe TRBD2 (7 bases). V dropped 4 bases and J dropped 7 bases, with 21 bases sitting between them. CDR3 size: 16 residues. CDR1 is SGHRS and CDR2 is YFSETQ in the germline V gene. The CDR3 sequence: CASSTKNGGPRNEQFF. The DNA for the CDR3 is TGCGCCAGCAGCACCAAGAACGGGGGGCCTCGGAATGAGCAGTTCTTC. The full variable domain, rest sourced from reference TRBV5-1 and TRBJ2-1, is KAGVTQTPRYLIKTRGQQVTLSCSPISGHRSVSWYQQTPGQGLQFLFEYFSETQRNKGNFPGRFSGRQFSNSRSEMNVSTLELGDSALYLCASSTKNGGPRNEQFFGPGTRLTVL.